This TCR beta chain was identified in a study of CD8 T cells in ankylosing spondylitis. Study outcomes and limitations: Characteristic of ankylosing spondylitis blood, it appeared, was a TCR beta motif comprising about eight highly homologous variants. In peripheral blood, disease-linked CD8+ clones occurred at relatively low frequencies.

TCRdb called the 5' RACE reads again in MiXCR, with one record for every CDR3 protein. This table has 90,000 to 120,000 distinct CDR3 sequences, approximately 25% appearing once. Points on this clonotype: Its antigen is still unknown.

The germline V gene has CDR1 SGHAT and CDR2 FQNNGV. The CDR3 is made up of 15 amino acids. Deletions cut 5 bases from V and 1 base from J, with 15 bases between. This clonotype was obtained from a male donor with ankylosing spondylitis. The chain uses TRBV11-2 and TRBJ2-7, with D perhaps matching TRBD2 (6 bases). The sequencing input was synovial fluid, either unsorted or a sorted T cell fraction (not recorded which). CDR3 bases: TGTGCCAGCAGCCCTACGAATGGGGGGTCCTACGAGCAGTACTTC. Translated: CASSPTNGGSYEQYF.